This entry concerns a single T cell receptor (beta chain). This specimen belongs to a study of blood T cell repertoires in COVID-19. Study overall: Both acute and convalescent COVID-19 samples were obtained from the United States, Italy and Spain. T cells, B-cell-depleted T cells, or PBMCs provided the cDNA or gDNA that served as material.

Per the study methods: Amplification with reference gene primers provided the estimates of nucleated cell counts. Generated by immunoSEQ multiplex PCR, the TCRdb table keeps only in-frame clones and is missing some. The DNA gave D and trimming, while V, J and clone size come from that table. There are about 500,000 clones in the sample; about 90% occur only once, and 0.7% lies in the top ten. Cohort assignment relied on participant-reported clinical history. This receptor was obtained from a woman younger than 30 who had recovered from COVID-19. Sequenced: PBMCs or T cells enriched from blood (not recorded which).

CDR3 nucleotides: TGTGCCTGGAGTGTGGGAGGGGTCGGAATTGAAGCTTTCTTT. Translation gives CAWSVGGVGIEAFF. The V gene is TRBV30, the J gene TRBJ1-1; D perhaps matches TRBD1 (5 bases). Trimming took 0 bases from V and 7 from J, leaving 15 bases between them. The CDR3 runs to 14 residues. Germline CDR1 and CDR2: GTSNPN and SVGIG (reference sequence).